The 9 T cell receptor beta chains reported below all come from one sample, sequenced in a study of blood T cell repertoires in COVID-19. Clones were read by immunoSEQ multiplex PCR, and TCRdb kept only the in-frame ones, dropping some. The data hold roughly 160,000 clones, with roughly 85% observed a single time. Sequenced: peripheral blood. Every receptor here comes from a woman aged 80 or over with acute or convalescent COVID-19.

The chain carries TRBV7-8 and TRBJ2-5; 12 bases agree with TRBD2. Germline loops: CDR1 SGHVS, CDR2 FQNEAQ. Trimming cost V 4 bases and J 4 bases; bases outside gene matches: 4. The CDR3 length is 15 residues. CDR3 loop: CASSSPTSGRETQYF. The DNA for the CDR3 is TGTGCCAGCAGCTCCCCGACTAGCGGGAGAGAGACCCAGTACTTC.

V gene TRBV2 combines with J gene TRBJ2-5; 7 bases line up with TRBD1. Germline values: CDR1 SNHLY, CDR2 FYNNEI. This CDR3 spans 14 amino acids. V was pared by 6 bases and J by 2 bases, with 6 bases of the junction left unmatched. The CDR3 nucleotides are TGTGCCAGCAGCCTGGACAGGCTTCAAGAGACCCAGTACTTC. It yields the protein CASSLDRLQETQYF.

V and J are TRBV28 and TRBJ2-7, with D possibly TRBD1 on 6 matching bases. Trimming removed 4 bases from V and 2 bases from J, with 18 bases in between. Germline assignment: CDR1 MDHEN and CDR2 SYDVKM. The CDR3 is made up of 16 amino acids. The CDR3, as DNA: TGTGCCAGCAGTTCAGCACAGGGAAGGGGCACCTACGAGCAGTACTTC. Translation: CASSSAQGRGTYEQYF.

This clone was seen a handful of times. V is TRBV28 and J is TRBJ1-2, with D perhaps matching TRBD1 (5 bases). V was clipped by 2 bases and J by 0 bases, with 7 bases between them. The CDR3 spans 14 residues. Germline CDR1 reads MDHEN; CDR2 reads SYDVKM. In nucleotides, the CDR3 is TGTGCCAGCAGTTTAAGCAGGGCTAACTATGGCTACACCTTC. Its protein product is CASSLSRANYGYTF.

CDR3 DNA sequence: TGCACCCCCCCCCTGAAGGGGACAAGGGCCCACTTC. It specifies CTPPLKGTRAHF. The chain carries TRBV1 and TRBJ2-7; the table assigns TRBD1, which was not confirmed against the DNA. TRBV1 is deemed a pseudogene. This CDR3 has 12 residues.

The rearrangement links TRBV6-1 to TRBJ1-4; D is undetermined. The CDR3 runs to 13 residues. V shed 3 bases and J shed 4 bases, with 6 bases lying between them. The germline CDR1 and CDR2 sequences are MNHNS and SASEGT. This CDR3 reads CASSDDYNEKLFF. The CDR3 DNA is TGTGCCAGCAGTGACGACTATAATGAAAAACTGTTTTTT.

The chain employs TRBV4-3 and TRBJ1-2; the D is unclear. Germline CDR1 LGHNA, CDR2 YSLEER. Trimming removed 1 base at V and 0 bases at J, with 9 bases between. The CDR3 runs 15 residues. CDR3 DNA sequence: TGCGCCAGCAGCCAAGTTTCTGGAGCTAACTATGGCTACACCTTC. It encodes CASSQVSGANYGYTF.

This clone appeared a single time. This rearrangement joins TRBV7-9 to TRBJ1-4; 7 bases map to TRBD1. The ends lost 11 bases at V and 8 bases at J; junction bases unmatched: 5. The CDR3 loop spans 11 amino acids. In germline, CDR1 is SEHNR, CDR2 FQNEAQ (reference sequence). The CDR3 loop reads CAGQGDEKLFF. The CDR3 coding sequence is TGTGCCGGTCAGGGGGACGAAAAACTGTTTTTT.

V and J are TRBV30 and TRBJ1-6; no reliable D call. Deletions cut 0 bases from V and 4 bases from J, with 7 bases between. The CDR3 sequence is 14 residues long. The germline V gene has CDR1 GTSNPN and CDR2 SVGIG (reference sequence). The CDR3 bases are TGTGCCTGGAGTGTAGCGGGGTATAATTCACCCCTCCACTTT. Its protein product is CAWSVAGYNSPLHF.